The 2 T cell receptor beta chains below come from one sample, sequenced in a study of blood T cell repertoires in COVID-19. Profiled with immunoSEQ multiplex PCR; TCRdb holds only in-frame clones, not every one. The sample consists of 150,000 to 200,000 clones, roughly 86% of them appearing once. Sequencing was done on a sample of peripheral blood. The receptors originated from a man aged 70-80 years with acute or convalescent COVID-19.

The gene calls are TRBV19 and TRBJ2-1, with D tentatively TRBD1 (5 bases). Trimming removed 3 bases at V and 10 bases at J, with 16 bases between. This CDR3 has 14 amino acids. Germline CDR1 LNHDA, CDR2 SQIVND (reference sequence). CDR3 DNA sequence: TGTGCCAGTAGTATGGGCCAGGGTCGCCGCGAGCAGTTCTTC. Protein: CASSMGQGRREQFF. Variable domain in full (rest from reference TRBV19 and TRBJ2-1): DGGITQSPKYLFRKEGQNVTLSCEQNLNHDAMYWYRQDPGQGLRLIYYSQIVNDFQKGDIAEGYSVSREKKESFPLTVTSAQKNPTAFYLCASSMGQGRREQFFGPGTRLTVL.

This clone was seen a single time. DNA of the CDR3: TGTGCCAGCAGACACGGACAGGGCAAATTCAATCAGCCCCAGCATTTT. Translation: CASRHGQGKFNQPQHF. This sequence joins TRBV27 and TRBJ1-5, with 8 bases fitting TRBD1. Germline CDR1 reads MNHEY; CDR2 reads SMNVEV (reference sequence). The CDR3 covers 16 residues. Trimming at V came to 6 bases and at J to 3 bases, leaving 10 bases not matched to a gene.